These T cell receptor beta chains were read from a single sample in a study of T cell repertoires in cytomegalovirus infection. MiXCR, applied by TCRdb to the reads, yields one record per CDR3 protein. The sample contains about 600,000 distinct CDR3 sequences, approximately 24% of which appear only once. Material: CD8+ T cells from PBMCs. These receptors originate from a human donor in good health (CMV status not recorded). Some clones in this sample may be carry-over from other donors' samples. CDR3s include the opening cysteine and the closing phenylalanine or tryptophan. A D gene is named only where the DNA matches it firmly. Clone size is not always given. Where it is, it says once, few, many or a class for expanded clones.

v_gene,abundance,j_gene,d_gene,CDR3nt,CDR3aa
TRBV7-8,many,TRBJ2-2,TRBD1,TGTGCCAGCAGCTCGGGACAGGGGTCAAACACCGGGGAGCTGTTTTTT,CASSSGQGSNTGELFF
TRBV7-9,few,TRBJ2-7,-,TGTGCCAGCAGCTTCGCAGGGGTGGGTTACGAGCAGTACTTC,CASSFAGVGYEQYF
TRBV7-8,-,TRBJ2-7,-,TGTGCCAGCAGCCTAGGCGATCACGGCGGGTACGAGCAGTACTTC,CASSLGDHGGYEQYF
TRBV20-1,few,TRBJ2-7,-,TGCAGTGCTTGGGAGGGGGCTTACGAGCAGTACTTC,CSAWEGAYEQYF
TRBV29-1,-,TRBJ2-1,-,TGCAGCGTTCGAGGGACAGGGGAGAATCCTAGCGGGGGTCAGTTCTTC,CSVRGTGENPSGGQFF
TRBV6-1,-,TRBJ2-2,-,TGTGCCAGCGGACGGGCGAACACCGGGGAGCTGTTTTTT,CASGRANTGELFF
TRBV29-1,-,TRBJ1-2,-,TGCAGCGTTGAAGATTGGGGAGGTGGCTACACCTTC,CSVEDWGGGYTF
TRBV28,-,TRBJ1-1,-,TGTGCCAGCAGTTTAAGGGGTAGTAGAGTGGAAGCTTTCTTT,CASSLRGSRVEAFF
TRBV19,-,TRBJ2-1,TRBD2,TGTGCCAGTAGTATGGGGGGGATTCTTGAACATGAGCAGTTCTTC,CASSMGGILEHEQFF
TRBV7-6,many,TRBJ2-1,-,TGTGCCAGCAGCCCCAGAGATCAGGGGCCCCAGCAGTTCTTC,CASSPRDQGPQQFF
TRBV7-9,few,TRBJ2-7,TRBD2,TGTGCCAGCGTTCCTTCCGGCGGGGGACACGAGCAGTACTTC,CASVPSGGGHEQYF
TRBV6-5,few,TRBJ2-1,-,TGTGCCAGCAGTTACTCGACTATCGAGCAGTTCTTC,CASSYSTIEQFF
TRBV19,-,TRBJ2-2,TRBD2,TGTGCCAGTAGTCTAGCGGGGGAGCAATCCACCGGGGAGCTGTTTTTT,CASSLAGEQSTGELFF
TRBV7-9,many,TRBJ1-2,-,TGTGCCAGCAGCGTCTCGTCAGGGTATGGAGGCTACACCTTC,CASSVSSGYGGYTF
TRBV19,few,TRBJ1-1,-,TGTGCCAGTAGTATAAGGCATAGGGGTATGAACACTGAAGCTTTCTTT,CASSIRHRGMNTEAFF
TRBV28,many,TRBJ2-5,TRBD1,TGTGCCAGCAGTTTAGACAGGGCCGTAACAAGGGGAGAGACCCAGTACTTC,CASSLDRAVTRGETQYF
TRBV11-1,many,TRBJ2-1,TRBD2,TGTGCCAGCAGTTCCAGCGGGGGCGACTACAATGAGCAGTTCTTC,CASSSSGGDYNEQFF